Given below is one TCR beta chain in context. Its antigen is still unknown. This specimen belongs to a study of cytomegalovirus exposure and HLA in healthy donors. General study points: Upon later analysis, TCR association rates were observed to vary by HLA locus, being highest for DRB1 and lowest for HLA-C.

This CDR3 region has 16 residues. Trimming removed 0 bases at V and 6 bases at J, with 16 bases between. CDR1 and CDR2 from the germline V gene are SGHNT and YYREEE (reference sequence). 60 Vbeta and 13 Jbeta primers were used in PCR. Clones were read by immunoSEQ multiplex PCR, and TCRdb kept only the in-frame ones, dropping some. The sample consists of some 110,000 clones, around 74% of them appearing once. The chain has TRBV5-4 and TRBJ2-1; D is unclear. The receptor was derived from a man aged 30 to 45 in good health and CMV-seropositive. Sequenced: PBMCs. The CDR3 loop reads CASSLAPANRGNEQFF. Here the CDR3 DNA reads TGTGCCAGCAGCTTGGCCCCGGCCAACCGAGGCAATGAGCAGTTCTTC.